The 27 T cell receptor beta chains below were found in one sample sequenced in a study of cytomegalovirus exposure and HLA in healthy donors. Here immunoSEQ multiplex PCR was the method, and the copy in TCRdb shows in-frame clones only, minus some. This table holds about 120,000 clones, over 85% found once. The source material was PBMCs. Receptors originate from a woman under 30 in good health and CMV-seronegative.

CDR3: CASSLEVFGLYSPSQPQHF. As DNA, the CDR3 is TGTGCCAGCAGCTTAGAAGTTTTTGGCCTTTATTCCCCCAGTCAGCCCCAGCATTTT. The V and J genes are TRBV7-8 and TRBJ1-5; the D is unclear. Looked up from germline, CDR1 is SGHVS and CDR2 is FQNEAQ. V lost 1 base to trimming and J lost 6 bases, with 25 bases between them. The CDR3 covers 19 residues.

The V call is TRBV29-1, the J call TRBJ1-1, with no clear D. The CDR3 covers 13 residues. CDR1 and CDR2 (germline): SQVTM, ANQGSEA. The V gene lost 3 bases and the J gene lost 1 base, with 9 bases spanning the gap. The DNA of the CDR3 is TGCAGCGTTGATCACCGGTGGAACACTGAAGCTTTCTTT. Translating it yields CSVDHRWNTEAFF.

The CDR3, as DNA: TGTGCCAGCAGCCAGGGACAGGGGACTGAAGCTTTCTTT. Its translation is CASSQGQGTEAFF. This chain joins TRBV7-3 and TRBJ1-1; TRBD1 aligns across 10 bases. Trimming took 5 bases from V and 5 from J; bases not matched to a gene: 2. Germline CDR1 and CDR2: SGHTA and FQGTGA. The CDR3 has 13 amino acids.

The gene calls are TRBV6-1 and TRBJ1-5; D might be TRBD1 (5 bases). CDR3 length equals 15 residues. Germline V lookup: CDR1 MNHNS, CDR2 SASEGT. The V gene lost 3 bases and the J gene lost 1 base, with 10 bases spanning the gap. DNA of the CDR3: TGTGCCAGCAGTGACAGGGTCGTCAGCAATCAGCCCCAGCATTTT. This encodes CASSDRVVSNQPQHF.

The chain recombines TRBV5-1 with TRBJ2-3; D may be TRBD2 (5 bases). The CDR3 runs to 15 residues. Germline V gene lookup returns CDR1 SGHRS and CDR2 YFSETQ. Trimming took off 4 bases at V and 6 bases at J, with 18 bases between the two ends. In nucleotides, the CDR3 is TGCGCCAGCAGCCTAGCTGGTCCCCGTGCGGATACGCAGTATTTT. Translation gives CASSLAGPRADTQYF.

This sequence joins TRBV9 and TRBJ2-3; TRBD1 agrees at 7 bases. Germline values: CDR1 SGDLS, CDR2 YYNGEE. The CDR3 loop spans 16 amino acids. J gave up 3 bases and V 4 bases, and 11 bases lay outside the gene matches. The CDR3 DNA reads TGTGCCAGCAGCTCGACAGGGTCCTCCGGAACAGATACGCAGTATTTT. It is translated as CASSSTGSSGTDTQYF.

This clone was observed a few times. The chain combines TRBV10-1 with TRBJ1-5; D ambiguous. CDR1 and CDR2 from the germline V gene are WNHNN and SYGVQD (reference sequence). The CDR3 sequence is 14 residues long. V was clipped by 3 bases and J by 5 bases, with 11 bases between them. The CDR3 spells CASSDRGEDQPQHF. The CDR3 bases are TGCGCCAGCAGTGACCGGGGAGAAGATCAGCCCCAGCATTTT.

J is TRBJ2-6 and V is TRBV9; D is possibly TRBD1 (6 bases). V was clipped by 3 bases and J by 4 bases, with 11 bases between them. The CDR3 runs 15 residues. Germline loops: CDR1 SGDLS, CDR2 YYNGEE. In nucleotides, the CDR3 is TGTGCCAGCAGCGCATCAGGGGCAGGGGCCAACGTCCTGACTTTC. Encoded protein: CASSASGAGANVLTF.

The V call is TRBV16, the J call TRBJ2-7; maybe TRBD1 (6 bases). The CDR3 is 16 residues long. The V end was cut by 1 base, the J end by 0 bases, with 13 bases between. Germline loops: CDR1 KGHSY, CDR2 FQNENV. CDR3 nucleotides: TGTGCCAGCAGCCAATTGGGGGACACTAGCTCCTACGAGCAGTACTTC. This translates into CASSQLGDTSSYEQYF.

The V call is TRBV28, the J call TRBJ2-3; D is uncertain. V lost 8 bases to trimming and J lost 1 base, with 7 bases between them. The CDR3 has 12 amino acids. Germline CDR1 and CDR2: MDHEN and SYDVKM. The CDR3 DNA is TGTGCCAGCGAGGAGCGCACAGATACGCAGTATTTT. Protein: CASEERTDTQYF.

This chain connects TRBV5-1 to TRBJ2-7; TRBD2 matches at 11 bases. Germline V gene sequence: CDR1 SGHRS, CDR2 YFSETQ. V shed 4 bases and J 3 bases; nucleotides not matched to a gene: 9. The length of the CDR3 is 16 residues. CDR3 region: CASSPGPLAGGYEQYF. The CDR3 DNA is TGCGCCAGCAGCCCCGGACCCCTAGCGGGAGGCTACGAGCAGTACTTC.

The gene calls are TRBV5-4 and TRBJ2-5, with 9 bases that match TRBD2. CDR1 is SGHNT, CDR2 YYREEE, per germline (reference sequence). This CDR3 contains 15 residues. J lost 5 bases, V lost 2 bases, and 7 bases had no gene match. CDR3 in DNA: TGTGCCAGCAGCTTCGGGCGGGGGGGTTCGGAGACCCAGTACTTC. Translation: CASSFGRGGSETQYF.

The genes are TRBV10-2 and TRBJ1-2; D remains ambiguous. The germline V and J ends were trimmed by 4 bases and 4 bases, with 7 bases remaining between them. The CDR3 loop spans 12 amino acids. Germline CDR1 reads WSHSY; CDR2 reads SAAADI. The CDR3 sequence: CASSGSVYGYTF. CDR3 nucleotides: TGCGCCAGCAGTGGTTCCGTCTATGGCTACACCTTC.

The chain uses TRBV6-5 and TRBJ1-5; 9 bases agree with TRBD1. Per germline, CDR1 MNHEY and CDR2 SVGAGI. The J segment lost 7 bases and the V segment lost 5 bases, leaving 6 bases of the junction unmatched. This CDR3 is 14 amino acids long. The CDR3 is CASSARQGGQPQHF. CDR3 in DNA: TGTGCCAGCAGTGCCCGACAGGGGGGGCAGCCCCAGCATTTT.

V is TRBV7-6 and J is TRBJ2-2; D gene uncertain. V was cut by 5 bases and J by 1 base, with 14 bases left in between. Germline values: CDR1 SGHVS, CDR2 FNYEAQ. The CDR3 consists of 16 residues. The CDR3 region is CASSPQPAGNTGELFF. For the CDR3, the DNA is TGTGCCAGCAGCCCTCAGCCGGCAGGGAACACCGGGGAGCTGTTTTTT.

The V call is TRBV27, the J call TRBJ2-5, with D possibly matching TRBD1 (5 bases). The end of the DNA aligns better with TRBJ2-7, so the J call may be wrong. From germline, CDR1 is MNHEY and CDR2 SMNVEV (reference sequence). The CDR3 is made up of 14 amino acids. The CDR3 DNA reads as TGTGCCAGCAGTTCTCCGTCCCGGACACCCGAGCAGTACTTC. Amino acids: CASSSPSRTPEQYF.

The chain combines TRBV7-2 with TRBJ2-7, with 7 bases matching TRBD2. CDR3 length: 14 residues. Looked up from germline, CDR1 is SGHTA and CDR2 is FQGNSA. V lost 0 bases, J lost 2 bases, and 1 base stayed unmatched. CDR3 protein: CASSLAGGTYEQYF. The CDR3 DNA is TGTGCCAGCAGCTTAGCGGGAGGGACCTACGAGCAGTACTTC.

V gene TRBV7-2 combines with J gene TRBJ1-1; no firm D call. Germline lookup yields CDR1 SGHTA and CDR2 FQGNSA. The CDR3 covers 14 residues. The ends were cut back, 5 bases at V and 3 bases at J, with 13 bases in the middle. CDR3 nucleotide sequence: TGTGCCAGCAGCGCCCGAGGGTGGGACACTGAAGCTTTCTTT. Amino acids: CASSARGWDTEAFF.

Turning to this clone: One junction end does not reproduce the germline sequence, and a read error may be involved. The CDR3 nucleotides are TGTGCTAGCAGCTCAGGGCACAATCAGCCCCAGCATTTT. Its protein product is CASSSGHNQPQHF. The genes are TRBV7-7 and TRBJ1-5; the D gene is possibly TRBD1 (5 bases). Germline loops: CDR1 SSHAT, CDR2 FNYEAQ (reference sequence). The CDR3 has 13 residues.

The chain has TRBV11-2 and TRBJ1-5; D gene ambiguous. V was clipped by 0 bases and J by 7 bases, with 7 bases between them. The CDR3 extends over 13 amino acids. Germline assignment: CDR1 SGHAT and CDR2 FQNNGV. The CDR3 DNA follows: TGTGCCAGCAGCTTAGATTGGGCGCAGCCCCAGCATTTT. Translation: CASSLDWAQPQHF.

V and J are TRBV30 and TRBJ2-1; 9 nucleotides agree with TRBD2. Germline V gene sequence: CDR1 GTSNPN, CDR2 SVGIG (reference sequence). This CDR3 region has 15 residues. The J segment lost 0 bases and the V segment lost 6 bases, leaving 6 bases of the junction unmatched. CDR3: CACRLAESSYNEQFF. CDR3 coding DNA: TGTGCCTGCCGACTAGCGGAGAGCTCCTACAATGAGCAGTTCTTC.

This chain links TRBV18 with TRBJ1-2, with a weak D call TRBD1 (6 bases). Trimming took off 2 bases at V and 5 bases at J, with 12 bases between the two ends. The CDR3 covers 14 residues. Per germline, CDR1 KGHSH and CDR2 LQKENI. This CDR3 reads CASSPTQGYYGYTF. The CDR3 bases are TGTGCCAGCTCACCAACCCAGGGGTATTATGGCTACACCTTC. The full variable domain, in which reference TRBV18 and TRBJ1-2 provide the parts outside the CDR3, is NAGVMQNPRHLVRRRGQEARLRCSPMKGHSHVYWYRQLPEEGLKFMVYLQKENIIDESGMPKERFSAEFPKEGPSILRIQQVVRGDSAAYFCASSPTQGYYGYTFGSGTRLTVV.

This clone showed up just once. The genes are TRBV14 and TRBJ1-2, with D unclear. The CDR3 runs to 13 residues. V was pared by 3 bases and J by 2 bases, with 7 bases between. Germline CDR1 reads SGHDN; CDR2 reads FVKESK. The CDR3 protein is CASSQGMNYGYTF. In DNA, the CDR3 is TGTGCCAGCAGCCAGGGCATGAACTATGGCTACACCTTC.

V gene TRBV7-9 combines with J gene TRBJ2-3, with 7 bases that match TRBD2. Germline loops: CDR1 SEHNR, CDR2 FQNEAQ (reference sequence). J gave up 6 bases and V 3 bases, and 9 bases lay outside the gene matches. The CDR3 contains 15 residues. CDR3 amino acids: CASSFPTSDVDTQYF. The CDR3 DNA sequence: TGTGCCAGCAGCTTCCCCACTAGCGACGTGGATACGCAGTATTTT.

This clone was recorded once. The V and J genes are TRBV9 and TRBJ2-7, with a tentative D call TRBD2 (5 bases). Between the trimmed V and J ends, which lost 3 bases and 7 bases, there was a span of 14 bases. CDR3 size: 13 residues. Per germline, CDR1 SGDLS and CDR2 YYNGEE. This CDR3 is CASSEDLTGEQYF. DNA of the CDR3: TGTGCCAGCAGCGAGGATTTGACGGGGGAGCAGTACTTC.

The rearrangement uses TRBV19 and TRBJ1-3; tentatively, D is TRBD1 (5 bases). Germline CDR1 is LNHDA and CDR2 is SQIVND (reference sequence). V was trimmed by 7 bases and J by 0 bases, leaving 13 bases between them. This CDR3 spans 15 amino acids. This chain's CDR3 is CASIPRGASGNTIYF. The CDR3 nucleotides are TGTGCCAGTATCCCTCGCGGGGCCTCTGGAAACACCATATATTTT.

The V call is TRBV6-5, the J call TRBJ2-7; 8 bases fit TRBD1. Trimming took 8 bases from V and 4 from J; bases not matched to a gene: 13. CDR1 and CDR2 from the germline V gene are MNHEY and SVGAGI. There are 15 residues in the CDR3. The CDR3 coding sequence is TGTGCCAGCCGGGGGCTGACAGGGGCAAGGTACGAGCAGTACTTC. It specifies CASRGLTGARYEQYF.